This passage covers 7 T cell receptor beta chains from one sample sequenced in a study of breast tumors, draining lymph nodes, adjacent tissues listed by TCRdb under 2016. The library was prepared using multiplex PCR. The sequencing machine was an Illumina HiSeq 2000. The raw public data were reprocessed by TCRdb itself: fastp quality trimming at Q25, MiXCR clonotype calling, in-frame beta chains only. Rows matching on CDR3 protein sequence are summarized as one entry with the most common DNA and genes. This sample lists 250,000 or so distinct CDR3 sequences; over 25% were detected once. Of the sample, about 1.2% is held by the ten largest clones. The lymph node samples were taken from the axillary draining lymph nodes of breast cancer patients. The sample was axillary lymph node tissue. These receptors all come from a female donor with breast cancer. Some clones in this sample may be carry-over from other donors' samples.

This clonotype occurred many times. This chain connects TRBV29-1 to TRBJ2-3; TRBD1 aligns across 7 bases. Germline V gene sequence: CDR1 SQVTM, CDR2 ANQGSEA. Losses at the gene ends were 6 bases for V and 5 bases for J; bases not matched to a gene: 8. This CDR3 comprises 13 residues. The CDR3, as DNA: TGCAGCGTAACAGGGGTTGTGGGAGATACGCAGTATTTT. Translation: CSVTGVVGDTQYF.

At least ten counts were recorded for this clonotype. V is TRBV5-1 and J is TRBJ2-7; D is perhaps TRBD1 or TRBD2 (5 bases each). Trimming cost V 2 bases and J 1 base, with 10 bases left between them. CDR3 length: 14 amino acids. From germline, CDR1 is SGHRS and CDR2 YFSETQ. In DNA, the CDR3 is TGCGCCAGCAGCTTCCAGGGACCTTCCTACGAGCAGTACTTC. Amino acids: CASSFQGPSYEQYF.

This clonotype has a count of ten or more. The V and J genes are TRBV11-2 and TRBJ2-3; no reliable D call. Germline CDR1 SGHAT, CDR2 FQNNGV. This CDR3 has 15 amino acids. Trimming took off 4 bases at V and 3 bases at J, with 14 bases between the two ends. Here the CDR3 reads CASSSLWKGTDTQYF. The CDR3 region has the DNA TGTGCCAGCAGCTCCCTCTGGAAGGGTACAGATACGCAGTATTTT.

A word on this clonotype: This sequence may be a read error, since a much larger clone differs from it by one base. This chain joins TRBV12-5 and TRBJ2-7; TRBD1 agrees at 8 bases. The V gene's germline CDR1 is LGHNT and CDR2 FRNRAP. There are 15 residues in the CDR3. The CDR3, as DNA: TGTGCTAGTGGTTTGGCACAGGGGGACAACTACGAGCGGTACTTC. Residues: CASGLAQGDNYERYF.

This clonotype came up a few times. The chain links TRBV20-1 to TRBJ1-2; D is ambiguous. V was cut by 5 bases and J by 5 bases, with 12 bases left in between. This CDR3 is 12 amino acids long. In germline, CDR1 is DFQATT, CDR2 SNEGSKA (reference sequence). CDR3 protein: CSAWSGIYGYTF. For the CDR3, the DNA is TGCAGTGCTTGGTCGGGGATATATGGCTACACCTTC.

The table lists this clonotype with many counts. V and J are TRBV10-1 and TRBJ2-2; the match to TRBD1 covers 7 bases. The V and J ends lost 6 bases and 6 bases, in that order; junction bases with no gene match: 7. Germline V gives CDR1 WNHNN, CDR2 SYGVQD (reference sequence). The CDR3 runs to 14 residues. The CDR3 sequence: CASSYSTGAGELFF. The CDR3 DNA sequence: TGCGCCAGCAGCTACTCCACAGGGGCCGGGGAGCTGTTTTTT.

This chain joins TRBV20-1 and TRBJ1-1; no clear D. Germline lookup yields CDR1 DFQATT and CDR2 SNEGSKA (reference sequence). The V gene lost 3 bases and the J gene lost 5 bases, with 13 bases spanning the gap. There are 13 residues in the CDR3. As DNA, the CDR3 is TGCAGTGCTAGGTGGGTAGGGTCTACTGAAGCTTTCTTT. It encodes CSARWVGSTEAFF.